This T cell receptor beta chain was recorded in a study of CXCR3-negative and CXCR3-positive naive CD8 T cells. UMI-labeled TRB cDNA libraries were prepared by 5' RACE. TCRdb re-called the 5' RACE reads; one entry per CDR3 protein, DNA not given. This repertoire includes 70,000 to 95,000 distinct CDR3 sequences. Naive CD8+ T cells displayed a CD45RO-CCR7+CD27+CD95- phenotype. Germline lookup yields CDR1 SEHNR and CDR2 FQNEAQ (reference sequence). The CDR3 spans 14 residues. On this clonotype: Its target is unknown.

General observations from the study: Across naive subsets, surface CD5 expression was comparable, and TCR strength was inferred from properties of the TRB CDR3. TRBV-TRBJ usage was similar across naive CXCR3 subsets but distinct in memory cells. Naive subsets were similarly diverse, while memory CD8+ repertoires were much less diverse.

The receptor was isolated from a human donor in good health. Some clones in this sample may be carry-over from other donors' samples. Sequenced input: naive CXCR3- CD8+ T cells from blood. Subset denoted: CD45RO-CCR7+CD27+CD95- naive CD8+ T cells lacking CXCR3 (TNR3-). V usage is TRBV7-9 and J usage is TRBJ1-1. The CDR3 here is CASSGLAGNTEAFF.